Below, 7 T cell receptor beta chains from the same sample are listed, as sequenced in a study of T cells after yellow fever vaccination. TCRdb passed the 5' RACE reads through MiXCR, listing each CDR3 protein once. This sample carries around 610,000 distinct CDR3 sequences, around an eighth of them seen once, and the ten largest clones take about 14%. The sequences come from PBMCs, collected on the day of the yellow fever booster vaccination. These TCRs come from a young man who received the YFV17D yellow fever vaccine.

The J gene is TRBJ2-1, the V gene TRBV30, with D maybe TRBD2 (6 bases). CDR3 length: 13 residues. V was cut by 3 bases and J by 3 bases, with 9 bases left in between. Germline values: CDR1 GTSNPN, CDR2 SVGIG (reference sequence). The CDR3 is CAWRKDYYNEQFF. The CDR3 nucleotides are TGTGCCTGGAGAAAGGACTACTACAATGAGCAGTTCTTC.

This clonotype showed up just a few times. The chain carries TRBV20-1 and TRBJ2-3; 9 bases are a match to TRBD2. CDR3 size: 15 residues. Germline-derived CDR1 and CDR2 are DFQATT and SNEGSKA (reference sequence). Trimming at V came to 6 bases and at J to 0 bases, leaving 7 bases not matched to a gene. The CDR3 region is CSALTGLASTDTQYF. The CDR3 DNA is TGCAGTGCCTTAACGGGACTAGCTAGCACAGATACGCAGTATTTT.

The chain joins TRBV24-1 to TRBJ2-3; D may be TRBD1 (7 bases). V gave up 4 bases and J gave up 2 bases, with 12 bases separating them. There are 15 residues in the CDR3. Per the germline V gene, CDR1 is KGHDR and CDR2 is SFDVKD. Here the CDR3 reads CATSDAGQLTDTQYF. DNA of the CDR3: TGTGCCACCAGTGACGCGGGACAGCTCACAGATACGCAGTATTTT.

This clonotype was counted only a few times. The V gene is TRBV27, the J gene TRBJ2-5, with D possibly being TRBD1 (6 bases). Germline V gene data show CDR1 as MNHEY and CDR2 as SMNVEV (reference sequence). This CDR3 spans 15 amino acids. The V end lost 5 bases, the J end lost 4 bases, and 17 bases lay between the germline ends. DNA for the CDR3: TGTGCCAGCAGTACGACCCCCAGGGGTGGAGAGACCCAGTACTTC. Its translation is CASSTTPRGGETQYF.

This clonotype turned up a few times. The rearrangement links TRBV7-9 to TRBJ1-2, with D possibly TRBD1 on 6 matching bases. In germline, CDR1 is SEHNR, CDR2 FQNEAQ (reference sequence). The CDR3 runs to 16 residues. Trimming stripped 3 bases from V and 5 bases from J, with 19 bases between. CDR3: CASSLGNGGGPYGYTF. The DNA for the CDR3 is TGTGCCAGCAGCTTGGGGAATGGTGGGGGGCCGTATGGCTACACCTTC. The whole variable domain, remainder taken from reference TRBV7-9 and TRBJ1-2, is DTGVSQNPRHKITKRGQNVTFRCDPISEHNRLYWYRQTLGQGPEFLTYFQNEAQLEKSRLLSDRFSAERPKGSFSTLEIQRTEQGDSAMYLCASSLGNGGGPYGYTFGSGTRLTVV.

The chain recombines TRBV18 with TRBJ2-3; 8 bases agree with TRBD2. V shed 1 base and J 3 bases; nucleotides not matched to a gene: 3. This CDR3 spans 15 amino acids. Germline CDR1 and CDR2: KGHSH and LQKENI. The CDR3 sequence is CASSPLSGTTDTQYF. In DNA, the CDR3 is TGTGCCAGCTCACCACTTAGCGGGACGACAGATACGCAGTATTTT.

A few counts support this clonotype. J is TRBJ2-7 and V is TRBV5-1; TRBD1 is a possible D gene (6 bases). V was shortened by 4 bases and J by 0 bases, with 17 bases between the two germline ends. The germline V gene encodes CDR1 SGHRS and CDR2 YFSETQ. This CDR3 comprises 16 residues. This chain's CDR3 is CASSQTMGANSYEQYF. The CDR3 nucleotides read TGCGCCAGCAGCCAGACCATGGGGGCGAACTCCTACGAGCAGTACTTC. The whole variable domain, filled in from reference TRBV5-1 and TRBJ2-7, reads KAGVTQTPRYLIKTRGQQVTLSCSPISGHRSVSWYQQTPGQGLQFLFEYFSETQRNKGNFPGRFSGRQFSNSRSEMNVSTLELGDSALYLCASSQTMGANSYEQYFGPGTRLTVT.